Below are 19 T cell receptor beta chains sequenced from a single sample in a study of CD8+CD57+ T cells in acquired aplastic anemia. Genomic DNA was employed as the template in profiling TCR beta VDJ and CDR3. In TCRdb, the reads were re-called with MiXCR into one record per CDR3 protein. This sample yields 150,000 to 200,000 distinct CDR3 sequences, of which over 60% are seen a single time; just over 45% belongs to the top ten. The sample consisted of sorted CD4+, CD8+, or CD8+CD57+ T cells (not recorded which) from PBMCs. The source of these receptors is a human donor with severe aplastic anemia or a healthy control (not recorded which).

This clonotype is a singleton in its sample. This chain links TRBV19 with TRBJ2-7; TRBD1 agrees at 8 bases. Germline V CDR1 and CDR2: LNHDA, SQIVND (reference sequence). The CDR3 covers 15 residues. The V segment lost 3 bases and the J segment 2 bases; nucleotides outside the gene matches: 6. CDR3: CASSIKGQAAYEQYF. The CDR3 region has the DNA TGTGCCAGTAGTATTAAGGGACAGGCAGCCTACGAGCAGTACTTC.

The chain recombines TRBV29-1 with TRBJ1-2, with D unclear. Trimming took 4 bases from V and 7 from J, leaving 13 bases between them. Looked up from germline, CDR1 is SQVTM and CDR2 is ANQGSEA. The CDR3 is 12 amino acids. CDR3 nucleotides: TGCAGCGTTGGTCAGCCTCCAGGTGGCTACACCTTC. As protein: CSVGQPPGGYTF.

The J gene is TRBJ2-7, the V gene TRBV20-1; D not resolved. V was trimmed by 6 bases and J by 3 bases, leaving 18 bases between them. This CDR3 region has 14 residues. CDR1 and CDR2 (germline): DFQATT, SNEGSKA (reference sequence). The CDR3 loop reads CSARDTIPSYEQYV. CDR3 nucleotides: TGCAGTGCCCGAGACACAATACCGAGCTACGAGCAGTACGTC.

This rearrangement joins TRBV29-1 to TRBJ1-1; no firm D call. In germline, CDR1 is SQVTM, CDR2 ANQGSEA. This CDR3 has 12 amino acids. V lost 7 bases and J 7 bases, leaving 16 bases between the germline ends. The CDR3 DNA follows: TGCAGCGCACCAACCGGCGGGATTGAAGCTTTCTTT. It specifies CSAPTGGIEAFF.

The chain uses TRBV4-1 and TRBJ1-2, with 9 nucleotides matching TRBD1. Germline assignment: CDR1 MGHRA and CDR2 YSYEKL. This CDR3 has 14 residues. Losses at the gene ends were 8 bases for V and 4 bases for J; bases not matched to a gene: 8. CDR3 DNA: TGCGCCAGCTTAGTAAGACAGGGGGGCTATGGCTACACCTTC. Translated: CASLVRQGGYGYTF.

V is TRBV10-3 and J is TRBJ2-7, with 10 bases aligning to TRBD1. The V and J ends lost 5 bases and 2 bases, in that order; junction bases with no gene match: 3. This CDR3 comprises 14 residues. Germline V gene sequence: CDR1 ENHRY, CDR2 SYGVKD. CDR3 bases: TGTGCCATCAGTCCGGGACAGGGGACCTACGAGCAGTACTTC. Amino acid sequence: CAISPGQGTYEQYF.

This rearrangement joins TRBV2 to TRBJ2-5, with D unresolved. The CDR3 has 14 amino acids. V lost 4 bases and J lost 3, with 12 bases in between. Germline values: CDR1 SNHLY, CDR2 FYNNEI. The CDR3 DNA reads TGTGCCAGCAGTGGTCCGTGGGAAAAAGAGACCCAGTACTTC. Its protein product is CASSGPWEKETQYF. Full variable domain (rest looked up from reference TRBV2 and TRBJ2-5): EPEVTQTPSHQVTQMGQEVILRCVPISNHLYFYWYRQILGQKVEFLVSFYNNEISEKSEIFDDQFSVERPDGSNFTLKIRSTKLEDSAMYFCASSGPWEKETQYFGPGTRLLVL.

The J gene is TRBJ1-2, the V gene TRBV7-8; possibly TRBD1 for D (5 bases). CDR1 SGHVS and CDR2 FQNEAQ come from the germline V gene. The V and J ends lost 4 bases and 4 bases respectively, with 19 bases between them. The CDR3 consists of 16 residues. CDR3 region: CASSSRGGEPFYGYTF. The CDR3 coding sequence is TGTGCCAGCAGCTCCCGGGGGGGTGAACCGTTCTATGGCTACACCTTC. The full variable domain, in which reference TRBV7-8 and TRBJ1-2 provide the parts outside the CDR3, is GAGVSQSPRYKVAKRGQDVALRCDPISGHVSLFWYQQALGQGPEFLTYFQNEAQLDKSGLPSDRFFAERPEGSVSTLKIQRTQQEDSAVYLCASSSRGGEPFYGYTFGSGTRLTVV.

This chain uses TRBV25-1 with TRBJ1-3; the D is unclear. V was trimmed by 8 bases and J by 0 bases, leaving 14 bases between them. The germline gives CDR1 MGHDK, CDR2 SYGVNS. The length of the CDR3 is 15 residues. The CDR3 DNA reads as TGTGCCAGCGATCCGGGAGAATACTCTGGAAACACCATATATTTT. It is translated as CASDPGEYSGNTIYF.

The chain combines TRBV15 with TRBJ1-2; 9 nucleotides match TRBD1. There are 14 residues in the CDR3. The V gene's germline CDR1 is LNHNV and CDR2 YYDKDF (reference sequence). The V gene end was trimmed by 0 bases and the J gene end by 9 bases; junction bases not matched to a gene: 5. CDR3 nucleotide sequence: TGTGCCACCAGCAGAGAGGGACAGGGTCTTAGCTACACCTTC. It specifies CATSREGQGLSYTF.

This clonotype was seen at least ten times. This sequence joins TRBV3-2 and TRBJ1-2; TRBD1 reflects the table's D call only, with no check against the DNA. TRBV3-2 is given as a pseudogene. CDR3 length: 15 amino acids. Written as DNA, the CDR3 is TGTGCCAGCAGCACCGGTCCCGGGTCCGCCTATGGCTACACCTTC. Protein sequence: CASSTGPGSAYGYTF.

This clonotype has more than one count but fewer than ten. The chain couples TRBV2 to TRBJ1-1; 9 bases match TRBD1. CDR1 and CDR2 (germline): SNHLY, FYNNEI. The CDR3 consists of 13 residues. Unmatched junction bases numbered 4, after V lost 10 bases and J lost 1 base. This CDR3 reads CATTQGANTEAFF. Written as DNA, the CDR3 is TGTGCCACCACACAGGGGGCGAACACTGAAGCTTTCTTT.

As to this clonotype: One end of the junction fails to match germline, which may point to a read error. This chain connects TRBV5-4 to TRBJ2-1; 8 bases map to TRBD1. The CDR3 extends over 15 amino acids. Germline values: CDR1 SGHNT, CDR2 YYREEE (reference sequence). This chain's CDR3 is CASSLVPTGDNEQLF. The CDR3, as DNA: TGTGCCAGCAGCTTGGTCCCGACAGGGGACAATGAGCAGCTCTTC.

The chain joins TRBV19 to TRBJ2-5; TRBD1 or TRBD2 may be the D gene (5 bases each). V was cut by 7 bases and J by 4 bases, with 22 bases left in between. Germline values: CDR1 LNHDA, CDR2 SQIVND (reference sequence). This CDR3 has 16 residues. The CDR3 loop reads CASNRDHTSSRETQYF. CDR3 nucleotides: TGTGCCAGTAATCGGGACCACACCTCATCGAGAGAGACCCAGTACTTC.

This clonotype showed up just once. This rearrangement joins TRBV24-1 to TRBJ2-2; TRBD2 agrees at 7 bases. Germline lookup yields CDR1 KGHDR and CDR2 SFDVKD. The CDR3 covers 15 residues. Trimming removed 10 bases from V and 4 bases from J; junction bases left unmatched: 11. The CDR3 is CATSEAGDCTGELFF. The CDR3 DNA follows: TGTGCCACATCTGAGGCGGGAGATTGCACCGGGGAGCTGTTTTTT.

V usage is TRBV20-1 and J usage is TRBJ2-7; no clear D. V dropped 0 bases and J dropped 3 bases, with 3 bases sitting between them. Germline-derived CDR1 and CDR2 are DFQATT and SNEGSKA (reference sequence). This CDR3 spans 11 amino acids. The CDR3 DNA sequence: TGCAGTGCTAGAGAGTACTACGAGCAGTACTTC. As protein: CSAREYYEQYF.

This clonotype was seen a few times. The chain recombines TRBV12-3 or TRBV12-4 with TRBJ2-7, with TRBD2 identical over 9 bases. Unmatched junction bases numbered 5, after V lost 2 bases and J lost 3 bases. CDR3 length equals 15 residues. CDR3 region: CASSLMTSGSYEQYF. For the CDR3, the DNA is TGTGCCAGCAGTTTAATGACTAGCGGTAGCTACGAGCAGTACTTC.

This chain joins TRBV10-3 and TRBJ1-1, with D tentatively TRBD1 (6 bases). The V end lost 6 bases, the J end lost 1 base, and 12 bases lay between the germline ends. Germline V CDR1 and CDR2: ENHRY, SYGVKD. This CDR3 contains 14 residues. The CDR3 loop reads CAISLTGTNTEAFF. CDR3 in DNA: TGTGCCATCAGCCTTACAGGGACGAACACTGAAGCTTTCTTT.

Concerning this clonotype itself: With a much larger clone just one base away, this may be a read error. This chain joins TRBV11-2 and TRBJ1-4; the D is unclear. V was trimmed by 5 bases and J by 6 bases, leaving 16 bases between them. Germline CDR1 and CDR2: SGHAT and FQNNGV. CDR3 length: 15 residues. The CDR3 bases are TGTGCCAGCAGCACAGAAGGGAGGGTCCATGAAAAACTGTTTTTT. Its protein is CASSTEGRVHEKLFF.